This TCR beta chain was sequenced during a study of beta chain features in type 1 diabetes. Naive, central memory, regulatory and stem cell-like memory cells within the CD4+ compartment were sorted using CD45RO/CCR7/CD25/CD127/CD95/CD27. General study findings and limits: People with Type 1 diabetes carried modestly yet significantly shorter TCRB CDR3s in all four CD4+ subsets.

This clone came up a few times. Its target is not known. The V and J ends lost 4 bases and 4 bases, in that order; junction bases with no gene match: 6. Germline CDR1 reads SQVTM; CDR2 reads ANQGSEA. The CDR3 runs 13 residues. Reverse transcription of all isolated RNA meant that expressed TCRB transcripts were sequenced. Method: immunoSEQ multiplex PCR; TCRdb's copy keeps in-frame clones and lacks some. The sample lists 20,000 to 25,000 clones, 50% to 60% seen once, with 0.37% in the top ten. What was sequenced was stem cell memory CD4+ T cells from blood. This sequence was found in a man in his late teens or twenties with type 1 diabetes. J is TRBJ2-5 and V is TRBV29-1; 7 bases match TRBD1. CDR3 in DNA: TGCAGCGTTGCGGGCTCAGGGGGAGAGACCCAGTACTTC. Its protein product is CSVAGSGGETQYF.